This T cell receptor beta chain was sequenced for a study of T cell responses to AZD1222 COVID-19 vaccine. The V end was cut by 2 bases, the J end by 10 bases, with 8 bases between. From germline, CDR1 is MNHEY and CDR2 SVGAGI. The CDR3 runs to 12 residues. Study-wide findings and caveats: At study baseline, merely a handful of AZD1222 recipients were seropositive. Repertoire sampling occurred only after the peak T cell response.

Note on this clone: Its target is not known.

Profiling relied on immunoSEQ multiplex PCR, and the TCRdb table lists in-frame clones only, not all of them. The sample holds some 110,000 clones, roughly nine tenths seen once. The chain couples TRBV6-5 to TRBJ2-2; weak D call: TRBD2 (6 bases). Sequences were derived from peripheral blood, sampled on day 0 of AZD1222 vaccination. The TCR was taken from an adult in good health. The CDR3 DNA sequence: TGTGCCAGCAGTTACGGAGGGAAGGAGCTGTTTTTT. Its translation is CASSYGGKELFF.